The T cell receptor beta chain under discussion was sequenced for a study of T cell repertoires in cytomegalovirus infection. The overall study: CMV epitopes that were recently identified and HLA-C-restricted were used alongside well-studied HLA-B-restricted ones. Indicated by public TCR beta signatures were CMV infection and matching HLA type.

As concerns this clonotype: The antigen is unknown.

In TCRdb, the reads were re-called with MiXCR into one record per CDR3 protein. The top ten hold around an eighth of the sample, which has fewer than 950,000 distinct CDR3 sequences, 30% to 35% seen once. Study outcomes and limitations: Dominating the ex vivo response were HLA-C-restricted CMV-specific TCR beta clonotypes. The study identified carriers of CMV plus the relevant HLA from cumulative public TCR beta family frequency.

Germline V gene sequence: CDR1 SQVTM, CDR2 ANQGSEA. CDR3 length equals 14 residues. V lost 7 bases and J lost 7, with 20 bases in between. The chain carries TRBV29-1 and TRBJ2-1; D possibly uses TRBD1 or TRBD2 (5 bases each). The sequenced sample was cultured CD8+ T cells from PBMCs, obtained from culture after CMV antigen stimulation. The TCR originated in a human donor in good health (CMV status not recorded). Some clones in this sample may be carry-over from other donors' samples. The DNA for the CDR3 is TGCAGCGCCGAGGGGTCCCCTTTTAAAAATGAGCAGTTCTTC. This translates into CSAEGSPFKNEQFF.